The 27 T cell receptor beta chains reported below all come from one sample, sequenced in a study of blood T cell repertoires in COVID-19. TCRdb's table, derived via immunoSEQ multiplex PCR, lists solely in-frame clones and lacks some. The sample gives about 110,000 clones, 88% of which show up once; about 3% is in the top ten. The sample comprised peripheral blood. Receptors originate from a woman aged 45-59 years with acute or convalescent COVID-19.

The chain has TRBV7-9 and TRBJ1-4; D gene ambiguous. CDR1 is SEHNR and CDR2 is FQNEAQ in the germline V gene (reference sequence). The CDR3 runs to 14 residues. With 1 base removed from V and 4 bases from J, the gap between germline ends came to 7 bases. DNA for the CDR3: TGTGCCAGCAGCTTAGATCGAGTTAATGAAAAACTGTTTTTT. Translated, it gives CASSLDRVNEKLFF.

The chain employs TRBV28 and TRBJ2-1; TRBD2 aligns across 12 bases. The CDR3 length is 16 residues. Trimming cost V 7 bases and J 5 bases; bases outside gene matches: 9. CDR1 and CDR2 (germline): MDHEN, SYDVKM. As DNA, the CDR3 is TGTGCCAGCAAACCTAGCGGGAGGGCACTCCACAATGAGCAGTTCTTC. Translation gives CASKPSGRALHNEQFF.

The genes are TRBV5-1 and TRBJ1-4; TRBD1 matches at 7 bases. The germline CDR1 and CDR2 sequences are SGHRS and YFSETQ. The CDR3 contains 14 residues. Trimming removed 2 bases from V and 2 bases from J; junction bases left unmatched: 0. This CDR3 is CASSLGGTNEKLFF. Written as DNA, the CDR3 is TGCGCCAGCAGCTTAGGGGGCACTAATGAAAAACTGTTTTTT.

The genes are TRBV5-1 and TRBJ1-5; 10 positions match TRBD1. CDR1 SGHRS and CDR2 YFSETQ come from the germline V gene. The CDR3 runs 15 residues. V shed 0 bases and J 7 bases; nucleotides not matched to a gene: 4. This CDR3 is CASSLGTGGRQPQHF. The CDR3 DNA is TGCGCCAGCAGCTTGGGGACAGGGGGAAGGCAGCCCCAGCATTTT. Filled out from reference TRBV5-1 and TRBJ1-5, the complete variable domain reads KAGVTQTPRYLIKTRGQQVTLSCSPISGHRSVSWYQQTPGQGLQFLFEYFSETQRNKGNFPGRFSGRQFSNSRSEMNVSTLELGDSALYLCASSLGTGGRQPQHFGDGTRLSIL.

The chain uses TRBV15 and TRBJ2-1; D perhaps matches TRBD2 (6 bases). Looked up from germline, CDR1 is LNHNV and CDR2 is YYDKDF (reference sequence). V lost 1 base and J 9 bases, leaving 13 bases between the germline ends. The length of the CDR3 is 14 residues. In DNA form, the CDR3 reads TGTGCCACCAGCAGAGGGCGACGGGAGAGTGAGCAGTTCTTC. Protein: CATSRGRRESEQFF.

This chain links TRBV7-9 with TRBJ2-3; TRBD1 aligns across 8 bases. With 4 bases clipped from V and 0 bases from J, the junction kept 9 bases outside the gene matches. The CDR3 loop spans 17 amino acids. CDR1 SEHNR and CDR2 FQNEAQ come from the germline V gene (reference sequence). The CDR3 bases are TGTGCCAGCAGCTACCTGCAGGGGGCGCTGAGCACAGATACGCAGTATTTT. Amino acid sequence: CASSYLQGALSTDTQYF.

This rearrangement joins TRBV13 to TRBJ2-2; 11 bases match TRBD2. CDR1 and CDR2 from the germline V gene are PRHDT and FYEKMQ (reference sequence). Germline trimming cut 3 bases from V and 5 bases from J; bases unmatched to any gene: 2. The CDR3 runs 15 residues. The CDR3 DNA follows: TGTGCCAGCAGCTTTAGCGGGAGGGAAACCGGGGAGCTGTTTTTT. Protein: CASSFSGRETGELFF.

The rearrangement links TRBV10-2 to TRBJ2-1; TRBD2 agrees at 10 bases. Trimming removed 3 bases from V and 9 bases from J; junction bases left unmatched: 8. The CDR3 has 15 residues. In germline, CDR1 is WSHSY, CDR2 SAAADI. CDR3 nucleotide sequence: TGCGCCAGCAGTGATTGGGCTAGCGGGAGTACTGAGCAGTTCTTC. This codes for CASSDWASGSTEQFF.

This clone was seen a single time. V is TRBV3-1 (or the pseudogene TRBV3-2) and J is TRBJ2-7, with TRBD1 identical over 7 bases. V shed 0 bases, J shed 10 bases, and the junction held 9 bases outside the gene matches. The CDR3 has 14 amino acids. Germline V gene sequence: CDR1 LGHDT, CDR2 YNNKEL (reference sequence). CDR3: CASSQEGGRGVQYF. CDR3 sequence (DNA): TGTGCCAGCAGCCAAGAAGGGGGCCGGGGAGTACAGTACTTC.

A single count supports this clone. The V and J genes are TRBV10-3 and TRBJ1-1; possibly TRBD1 for D (5 bases). There are 15 residues in the CDR3. The germline V gene has CDR1 ENHRY and CDR2 SYGVKD. Trimming cost V 3 bases and J 5 bases, with 16 bases left between them. The CDR3 coding sequence is TGTGCCATCAGTGACCCTATCGGCAAGGGGACTGAAGCTTTCTTT. It yields the protein CAISDPIGKGTEAFF.

The CDR3 protein is CAWSVLAETQYF. The DNA for the CDR3 is TGTGCCTGGAGTGTACTAGCGGAGACCCAGTACTTC. The chain combines TRBV30 with TRBJ2-5, with 7 positions matching TRBD2. Per germline, CDR1 GTSNPN and CDR2 SVGIG (reference sequence). With V trimmed by 0 bases and J by 5 bases, 0 bases remained unmatched. The CDR3 runs to 12 residues.

The chain has TRBV5-1 and TRBJ1-1; D is ambiguous. Germline V lookup: CDR1 SGHRS, CDR2 YFSETQ. V was shortened by 0 bases and J by 0 bases, with 3 bases between the two germline ends. The CDR3 runs 13 residues. This CDR3 is CASSLDMNTEAFF. The CDR3 nucleotides are TGCGCCAGCAGCTTGGACATGAACACTGAAGCTTTCTTT.

The chain is built from TRBV19 and TRBJ2-7; TRBD1 matches 7 bases. Losses at the gene ends were 7 bases for V and 6 bases for J; bases not matched to a gene: 15. The CDR3 is made up of 15 amino acids. Germline CDR1 reads LNHDA; CDR2 reads SQIVND (reference sequence). CDR3 amino acids: CASTRGGQAPFEQYF. For the CDR3, the DNA is TGTGCCAGTACCCGAGGAGGACAGGCCCCCTTCGAGCAGTACTTC.

The genes are TRBV5-1 and TRBJ1-1; D remains unclear. Trimming removed 2 bases at V and 1 base at J, with 15 bases between. Germline V gives CDR1 SGHRS, CDR2 YFSETQ. The CDR3 extends over 16 amino acids. This CDR3 reads CASSFGGFPGNTEAFF. The CDR3 nucleotides read TGCGCCAGCAGCTTCGGCGGATTCCCGGGGAACACTGAAGCTTTCTTT.

The genes are TRBV19 and TRBJ2-5, with a weak D call TRBD1 (6 bases). CDR1 LNHDA and CDR2 SQIVND come from the germline V gene (reference sequence). The V end lost 3 bases, the J end lost 1 base, and 15 bases lay between the germline ends. This CDR3 region has 16 residues. The DNA of the CDR3 is TGTGCCAGTAGTATTCCCGGTGGGGGCCCCCAAGAGACCCAGTACTTC. Protein: CASSIPGGGPQETQYF.

V and J are TRBV5-1 and TRBJ2-5; a weak D match, TRBD1 (7 bases). Germline assignment: CDR1 SGHRS and CDR2 YFSETQ. V lost 1 base to trimming and J lost 5 bases, with 9 bases between them. CDR3 size: 13 residues. The CDR3 loop is CASSLPGGETQYF. The CDR3 DNA reads TGCGCCAGCAGCTTGCCAGGGGGGGAGACCCAGTACTTC. The full variable domain, its missing parts supplied by reference TRBV5-1 and TRBJ2-5, is KAGVTQTPRYLIKTRGQQVTLSCSPISGHRSVSWYQQTPGQGLQFLFEYFSETQRNKGNFPGRFSGRQFSNSRSEMNVSTLELGDSALYLCASSLPGGETQYFGPGTRLLVL.

The V and J genes are TRBV7-2 and TRBJ1-1, with D maybe TRBD1 (6 bases). Germline V gene lookup returns CDR1 SGHTA and CDR2 FQGNSA. This CDR3 region has 15 residues. With 1 base removed from V and 8 bases from J, the gap between germline ends came to 17 bases. As DNA, the CDR3 is TGTGCCAGCAGCTTAGAGTGGGGGCCACTCCTCGAAGCTTTCTTT. It translates to CASSLEWGPLLEAFF.

The V call is TRBV27, the J call TRBJ2-7; 14 nucleotides match TRBD2. CDR3 length: 16 residues. V lost 5 bases, J lost 4 bases, and 7 bases stayed unmatched. The germline V gene has CDR1 MNHEY and CDR2 SMNVEV (reference sequence). Here the CDR3 reads CASSPGTSGSVYEQYF. For the CDR3, the DNA is TGTGCCAGCAGTCCTGGGACTAGCGGGAGTGTGTACGAGCAGTACTTC.

The CDR3 reads CASSETGTGGFYEQYF. The CDR3 bases are TGTGCCAGCAGTGAAACCGGGACAGGGGGTTTCTACGAGCAGTACTTC. The chain joins TRBV6-1 to TRBJ2-7; 11 nucleotides match TRBD1. The CDR3 is 16 amino acids. Trimming took 2 bases from V and 3 from J; bases not matched to a gene: 6. Germline V gives CDR1 MNHNS, CDR2 SASEGT.

This clone was observed once. The J gene is TRBJ2-1, the V gene TRBV5-1, with a possible D match to TRBD2 (6 bases). This CDR3 is 15 amino acids long. V lost 0 bases, J lost 10 bases, and 17 bases lay in between. Germline V lookup: CDR1 SGHRS, CDR2 YFSETQ. CDR3 DNA sequence: TGCGCCAGCAGCTTGGCGGGGACTTCCTCCGGGGAGCAGTTCTTC. Amino acids: CASSLAGTSSGEQFF.

The chain recombines TRBV18 with TRBJ2-7; D may be TRBD2 (5 bases). Trimming took off 5 bases at V and 3 bases at J, with 14 bases between the two ends. The germline CDR1 and CDR2 sequences are KGHSH and LQKENI. The CDR3 totals 14 residues. The CDR3 nucleotides read TGTGCCAGCTCATCGTTGGGAGACGGCTACGAGCAGTACTTC. Encoded protein: CASSSLGDGYEQYF.

The rearrangement links TRBV5-1 to TRBJ2-1; TRBD1 might be the D (5 bases). The germline V and J ends were trimmed by 2 bases and 6 bases, with 15 bases remaining between them. Germline V gene sequence: CDR1 SGHRS, CDR2 YFSETQ. This CDR3 has 15 residues. The CDR3: CASSLGASRFNEQFF. The CDR3 bases are TGCGCCAGCAGCTTAGGGGCTTCCAGGTTCAATGAGCAGTTCTTC.

The gene calls are TRBV7-9 and TRBJ2-1, with D possibly TRBD2 on 5 matching bases. V was clipped by 5 bases and J by 3 bases, with 14 bases between them. Germline CDR1 and CDR2: SEHNR and FQNEAQ (reference sequence). CDR3 size: 15 residues. CDR3 loop: CASSLDLLSYNEQFF. DNA of the CDR3: TGTGCCAGCAGCCTGGACTTACTAAGCTACAATGAGCAGTTCTTC.

The rearrangement joins TRBV2 to TRBJ2-3, with a tentative D call TRBD1 (6 bases). From germline, CDR1 is SNHLY and CDR2 FYNNEI. V was trimmed by 4 bases and J by 4 bases, leaving 18 bases between them. The CDR3 runs to 16 residues. This CDR3 is CASSASGHPNADTQYF. In DNA, the CDR3 is TGTGCCAGCAGTGCCTCGGGACACCCGAACGCAGATACGCAGTATTTT.

The J gene is TRBJ2-7, the V gene TRBV27; 7 positions agree with TRBD1. V shed 0 bases, J shed 3 bases, and the junction held 11 bases outside the gene matches. The germline gives CDR1 MNHEY, CDR2 SMNVEV (reference sequence). CDR3 size: 17 residues. The CDR3 sequence: CASSLSLQQGLNYEQYF. CDR3 coding DNA: TGTGCCAGCAGTTTATCCTTGCAACAGGGGTTAAACTACGAGCAGTACTTC.

The chain has TRBV27 and TRBJ2-1; 10 bases match TRBD2. CDR1 is MNHEY, CDR2 SMNVEV, per germline (reference sequence). The CDR3 sequence is 16 residues long. After removal of 3 bases from V and 8 bases from J, the junction contained 10 bases not matched to a gene. The DNA for the CDR3 is TGTGCCAGCAGTTTTCTCTCTAGCGGGAGACAGTATGAGCAGTTCTTC. Translated, it gives CASSFLSSGRQYEQFF.

This chain connects TRBV28 to TRBJ2-3; 9 nucleotides agree with TRBD2. Per the germline V gene, CDR1 is MDHEN and CDR2 is SYDVKM. There are 18 residues in the CDR3. With 3 bases clipped from V and 3 bases from J, the junction kept 13 bases outside the gene matches. The CDR3 DNA is TGTGCCAGCAGTTTCGGCGGGAGGGCCGGGGTTAGTACAGATACGCAGTATTTT. Its protein is CASSFGGRAGVSTDTQYF.